This T cell receptor beta chain was sequenced for a study of control samples from healthy donors and cancer patients. This CDR3 is built from 15 residues. Looked up from germline, CDR1 is MNHEY and CDR2 is SVGAGI. Deletions cut 7 bases from V and 0 bases from J, with 12 bases between. The table came from immunoSEQ multiplex PCR; TCRdb's copy has only in-frame clones and leaves some out. Here the sample spans about 170,000 clones, roughly 93% being singletons. Sequencing input: blood. The clonotype comes from a woman aged 60-70 years in good health. V gene TRBV6-5 combines with J gene TRBJ1-4; D gene unclear. CDR3 nucleotides: TGTGCCAGCAAGAGTTCTGGTGCAACTAATGAAAAACTGTTTTTT. Protein: CASKSSGATNEKLFF.